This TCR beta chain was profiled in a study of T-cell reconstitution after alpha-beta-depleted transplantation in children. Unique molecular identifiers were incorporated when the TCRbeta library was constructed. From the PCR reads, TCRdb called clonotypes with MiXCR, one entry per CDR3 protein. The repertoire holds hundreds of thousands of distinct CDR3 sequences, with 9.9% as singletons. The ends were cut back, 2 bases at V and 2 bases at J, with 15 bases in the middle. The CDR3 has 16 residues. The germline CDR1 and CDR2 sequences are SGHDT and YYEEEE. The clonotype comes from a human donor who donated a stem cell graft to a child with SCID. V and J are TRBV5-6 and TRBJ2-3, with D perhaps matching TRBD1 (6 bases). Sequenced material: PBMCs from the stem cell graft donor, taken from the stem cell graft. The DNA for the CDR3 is TGTGCCAGCAGCTTACAGGGTCCGATTCTCACAGATACGCAGTATTTT. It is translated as CASSLQGPILTDTQYF.